Each of the 15 T cell receptor beta chains below was sequenced from the same sample in a study of cytomegalovirus exposure and HLA in healthy donors. Some clones are missing from TCRdb's copy, which holds only in-frame ones; the method was immunoSEQ multiplex PCR. The sample yields about 190,000 clones, roughly 84% seen once. The sample consisted of PBMCs. The origin of the receptors is a woman under 30 in good health and CMV-seropositive.

J is TRBJ2-7 and V is TRBV4-2; TRBD1 matches at 8 bases. The CDR3 sequence is 17 residues long. V lost 3 bases and J lost 7; bases outside the gene matches: 17. CDR1 and CDR2 from the germline V gene are LGHNA and YNFKEQ. The CDR3 here is CASSQLLQGASTGEQYF. In DNA, the CDR3 is TGTGCCAGCAGCCAGCTGTTGCAGGGGGCGTCCACGGGGGAGCAGTACTTC.

The chain recombines TRBV6-1 with TRBJ2-7; 9 bases map to TRBD2. V was clipped by 5 bases and J by 4 bases; unmatched bases: 6. The V gene's germline CDR1 is MNHNS and CDR2 SASEGT. This CDR3 contains 14 residues. The CDR3 coding sequence is TGTGCCAGCAGTCCGCGGGGGGGGGCGTACGAGCAGTACTTC. Its protein is CASSPRGGAYEQYF.

The CDR3 DNA follows: TGTGCCAGTAGAACGACAGGGACTCAGGCTCAGCCCCAGCATTTT. It is translated as CASRTTGTQAQPQHF. The chain joins TRBV19 to TRBJ1-5, with 7 bases that match TRBD1. Trimming at V came to 6 bases and at J to 6 bases, leaving 11 bases not matched to a gene. This CDR3 region has 15 residues. Germline CDR1 is LNHDA and CDR2 is SQIVND (reference sequence).

The J gene is TRBJ1-1, the V gene TRBV5-4; no reliable D call. The CDR3 totals 12 residues. The V gene lost 0 bases and the J gene lost 10 bases, with 10 bases spanning the gap. Germline CDR1 and CDR2: SGHNT and YYREEE (reference sequence). The DNA of the CDR3 is TGTGCCAGCAGCTTGGAAGAGGGAAGAGCTTTCTTT. This gives the protein CASSLEEGRAFF. Using reference TRBV5-4 and TRBJ1-1 for the parts outside the CDR3, the full variable domain is ETGVTQSPTHLIKTRGQQVTLRCSSQSGHNTVSWYQQALGQGPQFIFQYYREEENGRGNFPPRFSGLQFPNYSSELNVNALELDDSALYLCASSLEEGRAFFGQGTRLTVV.

V usage is TRBV12-5 and J usage is TRBJ2-7; a weak D match, TRBD1 (6 bases). Germline lookup yields CDR1 LGHNT and CDR2 FRNRAP. The V end was cut by 2 bases, the J end by 1 base, with 12 bases between. This CDR3 is built from 15 residues. The CDR3 DNA sequence: TGTGCTAGTGGTTTGCAGGGGTCCGGATCCTACGAGCAGTACTTC. Its protein product is CASGLQGSGSYEQYF.

The V and J genes are TRBV2 and TRBJ1-5; D remains ambiguous. CDR3 length equals 14 residues. Trimming cost V 7 bases and J 7 bases, with 17 bases left between them. Germline loops: CDR1 SNHLY, CDR2 FYNNEI. The CDR3 protein is CASTSVKGGQPQHF. CDR3 in DNA: TGTGCCAGCACCTCCGTGAAGGGAGGGCAGCCCCAGCATTTT.

This chain uses TRBV5-1 with TRBJ2-1; 9 bases are shared with TRBD1. The CDR3 extends over 16 amino acids. The V segment lost 2 bases and the J segment 8 bases; nucleotides outside the gene matches: 11. Germline V gene lookup returns CDR1 SGHRS and CDR2 YFSETQ. The CDR3 region has the DNA TGCGCCAGCAGCTTTTGGGGACAGGGAATTTTGGATGAGCAGTTCTTC. It yields the protein CASSFWGQGILDEQFF.

The chain employs TRBV20-1 and TRBJ2-1; D gene unclear. Per germline, CDR1 DFQATT and CDR2 SNEGSKA (reference sequence). This CDR3 contains 11 residues. With 6 bases removed from V and 3 bases from J, the gap between germline ends came to 6 bases. CDR3 in amino acids: CSAQDYNEQFF. CDR3 nucleotide sequence: TGCAGTGCCCAGGACTACAATGAGCAGTTCTTC.

The V call is TRBV14, the J call TRBJ1-2, with unresolved D. Germline loops: CDR1 SGHDN, CDR2 FVKESK. The CDR3 runs to 14 residues. Deletions cut 0 bases from V and 0 bases from J, with 5 bases between. The CDR3 spells CASSQEQANYGYTF. CDR3 bases: TGTGCCAGCAGCCAAGAGCAGGCTAACTATGGCTACACCTTC.

CDR3 residues: CASSLEAGANYGYTF. The CDR3 DNA is TGTGCCAGCAGCTTGGAGGCAGGGGCTAACTATGGCTACACCTTC. The V call is TRBV5-5, the J call TRBJ1-2, with a tentative D call TRBD1 (6 bases). The CDR3 covers 15 residues. CDR1 and CDR2 from the germline V gene are SGHKS and YYEKEE (reference sequence). The ends were cut back, 0 bases at V and 0 bases at J, with 9 bases in the middle.

The chain couples TRBV19 to TRBJ1-2; 7 nucleotides agree with TRBD1. Germline trimming cut 7 bases from V and 6 bases from J; bases unmatched to any gene: 8. The CDR3 loop spans 13 amino acids. CDR1 and CDR2 from the germline V gene are LNHDA and SQIVND (reference sequence). The CDR3, as DNA: TGTGCCAGTACCCCAGACAGGGTCAATGGCTACACCTTC. Translation: CASTPDRVNGYTF.

This clone was counted once. The V gene is TRBV6-1, the J gene TRBJ1-1, with a possible D match to TRBD1 (6 bases). CDR1 and CDR2 (germline): MNHNS, SASEGT. This CDR3 region has 15 residues. Trimming removed 7 bases at V and 0 bases at J, with 15 bases between. CDR3 coding DNA: TGTGCCAGCAACAGGGATCAGGTCATGAACACTGAAGCTTTCTTT. Encoded protein: CASNRDQVMNTEAFF.

This CDR3 reads CASIGRSHNEQFF. As DNA, the CDR3 is TGTGCCAGTATCGGGAGGTCACACAATGAGCAGTTCTTC. The V and J genes are TRBV19 and TRBJ2-1; TRBD2 agrees at 7 bases. Looked up from germline, CDR1 is LNHDA and CDR2 is SQIVND (reference sequence). V was pared by 7 bases and J by 5 bases, with 5 bases of the junction left unmatched. The CDR3 totals 13 residues.

The rearrangement uses TRBV19 and TRBJ1-6, with 7 bases identical to TRBD1. The CDR3 totals 15 residues. Germline lookup yields CDR1 LNHDA and CDR2 SQIVND (reference sequence). V shed 7 bases, J shed 6 bases, and the junction held 9 bases outside the gene matches. CDR3 coding DNA: TGTGCCAGTAACTCACAGGGGCAACTTAATTCACCCCTCCACTTT. This translates into CASNSQGQLNSPLHF.

The V call is TRBV29-1, the J call TRBJ2-1, with a tentative D call TRBD2 (5 bases). This CDR3 is built from 13 residues. The V end was cut by 7 bases, the J end by 1 base, with 11 bases between. Germline CDR1 and CDR2: SQVTM and ANQGSEA. Here the CDR3 reads CSGGLSSYNEQFF. The CDR3 DNA reads TGCAGCGGAGGACTTTCTTCCTACAATGAGCAGTTCTTC.